The T cell receptor (beta chain) under discussion was sequenced for a study of blood T cell repertoires in COVID-19. Overall study: Samples representing acute and convalescent COVID-19 were sourced from the United States, Italy and Spain. The cDNA or gDNA used as material had been derived from T cells, B-cell-depleted T cells, or PBMCs.

Germline V lookup: CDR1 SGHKS, CDR2 YYEKEE (reference sequence). CDR3 length equals 16 residues. Deletions cut 0 bases from V and 0 bases from J, with 10 bases between. Original methodology: Cell counts per sample came from amplifying reference gene primers. Libraries were prepared by immunoSEQ multiplex PCR; TCRdb keeps only in-frame clonotypes and omits some of them. V and J calls and clone size are as listed in that table; D and trimming were resolved from the DNA. The table has tens of thousands of clones, around 93% seen once. Sequenced input: peripheral blood. The chain couples TRBV5-5 to TRBJ2-1; the D is unclear. The receptor was derived from a human donor with active COVID-19. The donor label of this sample is uncertain. CDR3 coding DNA: TGTGCCAGCAGCTTGGCGGGTTCCAGCTCCTACAATGAGCAGTTCTTC. It translates to CASSLAGSSSYNEQFF.